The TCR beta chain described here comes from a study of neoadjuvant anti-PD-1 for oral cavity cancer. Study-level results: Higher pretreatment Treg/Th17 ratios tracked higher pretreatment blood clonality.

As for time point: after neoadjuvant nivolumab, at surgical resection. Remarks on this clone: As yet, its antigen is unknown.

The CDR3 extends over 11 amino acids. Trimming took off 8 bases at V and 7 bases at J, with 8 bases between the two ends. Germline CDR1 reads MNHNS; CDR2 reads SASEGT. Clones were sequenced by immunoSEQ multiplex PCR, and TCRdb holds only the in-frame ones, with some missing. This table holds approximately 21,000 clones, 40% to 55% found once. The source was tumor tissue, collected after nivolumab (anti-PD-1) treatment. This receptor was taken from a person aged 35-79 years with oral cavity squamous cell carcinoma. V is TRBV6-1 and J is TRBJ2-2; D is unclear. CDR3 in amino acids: CASFRVGELFF. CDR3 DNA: TGTGCCAGCTTCCGGGTCGGGGAGCTGTTTTTT.